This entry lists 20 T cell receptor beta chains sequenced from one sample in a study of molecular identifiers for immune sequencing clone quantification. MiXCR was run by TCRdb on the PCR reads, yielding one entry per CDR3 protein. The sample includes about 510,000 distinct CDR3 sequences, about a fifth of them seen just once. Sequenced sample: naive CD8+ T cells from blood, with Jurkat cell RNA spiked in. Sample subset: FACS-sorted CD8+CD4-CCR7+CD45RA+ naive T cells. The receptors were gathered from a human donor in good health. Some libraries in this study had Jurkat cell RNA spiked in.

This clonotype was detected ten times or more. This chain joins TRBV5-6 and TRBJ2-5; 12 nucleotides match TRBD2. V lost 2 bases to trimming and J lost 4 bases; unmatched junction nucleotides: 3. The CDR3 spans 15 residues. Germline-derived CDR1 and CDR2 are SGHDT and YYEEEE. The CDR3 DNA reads TGTGCCAGCAGCTTCCGACTAGCGGGGGTAGAGACCCAGTACTTC. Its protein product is CASSFRLAGVETQYF.

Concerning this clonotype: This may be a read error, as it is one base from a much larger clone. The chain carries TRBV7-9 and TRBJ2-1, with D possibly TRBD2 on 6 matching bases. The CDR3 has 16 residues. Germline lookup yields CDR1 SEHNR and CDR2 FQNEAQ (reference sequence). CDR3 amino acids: CASSQAGGVSHNEQFF. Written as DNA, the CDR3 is TGTGCCAGCAGCCAGGCTGGCGGGGTCTCCCACAATGAGCAGTTCTTC. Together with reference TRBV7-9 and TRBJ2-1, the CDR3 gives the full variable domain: DTGVSQNPRHKITKRGQNVTFRCDPISEHNRLYWYRQTLGQGPEFLTYFQNEAQLEKSRLLSDRFSAERPKGSFSTLEIQRTEQGDSAMYLCASSQAGGVSHNEQFFGPGTRLTVL.

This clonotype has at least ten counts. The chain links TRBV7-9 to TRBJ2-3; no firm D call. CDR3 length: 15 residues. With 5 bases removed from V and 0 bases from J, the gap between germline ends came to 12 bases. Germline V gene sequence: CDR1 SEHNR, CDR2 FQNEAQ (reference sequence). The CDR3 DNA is TGTGCCAGCAGCCCCACCCCTTCTAGCACAGATACGCAGTATTTT. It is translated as CASSPTPSSTDTQYF.

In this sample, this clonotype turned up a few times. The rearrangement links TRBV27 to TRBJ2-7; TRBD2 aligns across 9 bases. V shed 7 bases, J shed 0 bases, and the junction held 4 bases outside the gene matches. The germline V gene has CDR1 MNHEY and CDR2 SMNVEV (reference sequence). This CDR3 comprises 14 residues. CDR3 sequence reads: CASTRAGGSYEQYF. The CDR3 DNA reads TGTGCCAGCACCCGAGCGGGGGGCTCCTACGAGCAGTACTTC.

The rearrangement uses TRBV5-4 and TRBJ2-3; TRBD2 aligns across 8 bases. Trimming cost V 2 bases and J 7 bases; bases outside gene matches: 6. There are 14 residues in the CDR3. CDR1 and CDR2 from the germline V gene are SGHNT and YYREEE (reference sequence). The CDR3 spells CASSFAGGQNTQYF. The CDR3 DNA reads TGTGCCAGCAGCTTTGCGGGAGGCCAAAATACGCAGTATTTT.

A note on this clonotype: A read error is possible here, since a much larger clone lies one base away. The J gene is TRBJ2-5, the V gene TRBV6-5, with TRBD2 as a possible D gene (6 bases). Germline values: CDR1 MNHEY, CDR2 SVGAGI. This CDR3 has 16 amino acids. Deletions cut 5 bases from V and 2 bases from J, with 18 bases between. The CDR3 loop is CASSHQRESIQETQYF. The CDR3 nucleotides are TGTGCCAGCAGTCACCAACGGGAGTCAATACAAGAGACCCAGTACTTC.

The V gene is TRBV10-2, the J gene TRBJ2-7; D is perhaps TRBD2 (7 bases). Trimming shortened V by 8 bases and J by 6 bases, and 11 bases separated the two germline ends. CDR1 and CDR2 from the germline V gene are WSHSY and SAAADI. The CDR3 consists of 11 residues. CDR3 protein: CASAGGPEQYF. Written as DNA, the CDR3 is TGCGCCAGCGCCGGGGGGCCCGAGCAGTACTTC.

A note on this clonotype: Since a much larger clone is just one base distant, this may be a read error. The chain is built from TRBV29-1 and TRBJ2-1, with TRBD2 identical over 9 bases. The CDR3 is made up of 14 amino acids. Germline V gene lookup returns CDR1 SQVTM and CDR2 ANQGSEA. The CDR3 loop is CSHQVSGSYDEQFF. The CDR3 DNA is TGCAGCCACCAGGTTAGCGGGAGCTACGATGAGCAGTTCTTC.

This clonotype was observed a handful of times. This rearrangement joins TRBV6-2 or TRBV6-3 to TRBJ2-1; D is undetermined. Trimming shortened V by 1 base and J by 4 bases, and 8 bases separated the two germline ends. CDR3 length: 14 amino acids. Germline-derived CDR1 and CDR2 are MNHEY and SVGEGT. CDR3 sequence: CASSYLSAYNEQFF. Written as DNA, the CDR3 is TGTGCCAGCAGTTACTTATCGGCTTACAATGAGCAGTTCTTC.

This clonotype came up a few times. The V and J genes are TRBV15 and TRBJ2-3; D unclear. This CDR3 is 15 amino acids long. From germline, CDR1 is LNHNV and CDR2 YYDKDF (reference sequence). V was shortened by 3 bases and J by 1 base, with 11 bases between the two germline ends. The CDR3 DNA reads TGTGCCACCAGCAGCGCAACGTCCCGCACAGATACGCAGTATTTT. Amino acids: CATSSATSRTDTQYF. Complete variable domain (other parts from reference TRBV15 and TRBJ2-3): DAMVIQNPRYQVTQFGKPVTLSCSQTLNHNVMYWYQQKSSQAPKLLFHYYDKDFNNEADTPDNFQSRRPNTSFCFLDIRSPGLGDTAMYLCATSSATSRTDTQYFGPGTRLTVL.

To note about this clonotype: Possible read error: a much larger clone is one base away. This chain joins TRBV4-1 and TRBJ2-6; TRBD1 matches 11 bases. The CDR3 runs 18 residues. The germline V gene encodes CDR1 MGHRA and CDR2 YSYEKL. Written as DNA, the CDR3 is TGCGCCAGCAGCCAATACGGACAGGGGGCCCCTGGGGCCAACGTCCCGACTTTC. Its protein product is CASSQYGQGAPGANVPTF.

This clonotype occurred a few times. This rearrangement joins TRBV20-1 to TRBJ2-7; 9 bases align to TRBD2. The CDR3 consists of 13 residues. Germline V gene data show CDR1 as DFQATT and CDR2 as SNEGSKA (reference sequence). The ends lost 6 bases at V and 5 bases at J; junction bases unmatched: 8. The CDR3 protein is CSAKLGLANEQYF. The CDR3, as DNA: TGCAGTGCCAAACTGGGACTAGCAAACGAGCAGTACTTC.

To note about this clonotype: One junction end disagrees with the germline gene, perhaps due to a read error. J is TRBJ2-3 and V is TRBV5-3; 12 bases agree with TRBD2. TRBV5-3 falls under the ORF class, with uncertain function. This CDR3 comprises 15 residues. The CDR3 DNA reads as TGTGCCAGCAGCCCGCTAGCGGGAGGGCCAGATACGCAGTGTTTT. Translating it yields CASSPLAGGPDTQCF.

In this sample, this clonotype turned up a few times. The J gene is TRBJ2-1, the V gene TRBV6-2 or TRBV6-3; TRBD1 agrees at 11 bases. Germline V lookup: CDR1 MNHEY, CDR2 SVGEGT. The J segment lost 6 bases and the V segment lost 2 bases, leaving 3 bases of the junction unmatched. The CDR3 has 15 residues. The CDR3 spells CASSYTGQGGNEQFF. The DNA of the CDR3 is TGTGCCAGCAGTTACACGGGACAGGGGGGCAATGAGCAGTTCTTC.

The CDR3: CAWSVSDFYEQYF. CDR3 nucleotides: TGTGCCTGGAGTGTATCAGATTTCTACGAGCAGTACTTC. V and J are TRBV30 and TRBJ2-7; no clear D. The V end lost 0 bases, the J end lost 3 bases, and 9 bases lay between the germline ends. Germline CDR1 and CDR2: GTSNPN and SVGIG (reference sequence). The CDR3 sequence is 13 residues long.

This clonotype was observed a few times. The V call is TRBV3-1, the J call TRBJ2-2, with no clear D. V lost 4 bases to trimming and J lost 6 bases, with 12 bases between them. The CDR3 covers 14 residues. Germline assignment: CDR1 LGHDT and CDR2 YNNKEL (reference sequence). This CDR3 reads CASSREEMPGELFF. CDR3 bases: TGTGCCAGCAGCCGAGAAGAGATGCCCGGGGAGCTGTTTTTT.

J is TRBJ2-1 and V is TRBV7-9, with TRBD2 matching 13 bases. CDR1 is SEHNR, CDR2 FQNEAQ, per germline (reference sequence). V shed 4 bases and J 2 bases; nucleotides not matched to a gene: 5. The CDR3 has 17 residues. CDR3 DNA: TGTGCCAGCAGCTCTACTAGCGGGAGGGCCCCCTACAATGAGCAGTTCTTC. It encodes CASSSTSGRAPYNEQFF.

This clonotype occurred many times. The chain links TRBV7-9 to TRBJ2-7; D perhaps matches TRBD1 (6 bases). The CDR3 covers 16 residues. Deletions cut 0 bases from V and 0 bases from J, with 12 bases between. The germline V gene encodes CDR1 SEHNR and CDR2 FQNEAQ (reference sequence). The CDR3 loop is CASSLASRGSSYEQYF. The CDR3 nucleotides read TGTGCCAGCAGCTTAGCGTCCAGGGGAAGCTCCTACGAGCAGTACTTC.

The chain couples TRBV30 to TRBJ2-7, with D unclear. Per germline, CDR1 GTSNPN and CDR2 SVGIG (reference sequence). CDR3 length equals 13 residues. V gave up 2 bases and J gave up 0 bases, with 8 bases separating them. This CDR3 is CAWSFDNSYEQYF. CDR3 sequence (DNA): TGTGCCTGGAGTTTCGACAACTCCTACGAGCAGTACTTC.

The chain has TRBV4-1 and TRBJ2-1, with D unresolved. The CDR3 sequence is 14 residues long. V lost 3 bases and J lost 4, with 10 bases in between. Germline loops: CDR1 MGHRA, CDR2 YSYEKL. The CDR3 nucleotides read TGCGCCAGCAGCCATCTCACACCTTACAATGAGCAGTTCTTC. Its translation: CASSHLTPYNEQFF.